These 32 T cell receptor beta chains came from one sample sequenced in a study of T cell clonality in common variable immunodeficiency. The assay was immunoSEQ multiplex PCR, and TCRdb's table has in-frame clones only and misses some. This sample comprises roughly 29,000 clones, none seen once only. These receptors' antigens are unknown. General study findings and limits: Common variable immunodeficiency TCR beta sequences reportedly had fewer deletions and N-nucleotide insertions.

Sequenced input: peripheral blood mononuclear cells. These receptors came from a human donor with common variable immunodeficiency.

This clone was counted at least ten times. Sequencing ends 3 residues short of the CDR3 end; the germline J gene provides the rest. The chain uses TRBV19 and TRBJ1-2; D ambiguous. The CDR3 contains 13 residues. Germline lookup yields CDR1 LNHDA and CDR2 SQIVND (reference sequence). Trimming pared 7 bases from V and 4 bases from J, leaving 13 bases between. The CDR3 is CASTPGIVYGYTF. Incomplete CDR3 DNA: TGTGCCAGTACCCCGGGGATAGTCTATGGC.

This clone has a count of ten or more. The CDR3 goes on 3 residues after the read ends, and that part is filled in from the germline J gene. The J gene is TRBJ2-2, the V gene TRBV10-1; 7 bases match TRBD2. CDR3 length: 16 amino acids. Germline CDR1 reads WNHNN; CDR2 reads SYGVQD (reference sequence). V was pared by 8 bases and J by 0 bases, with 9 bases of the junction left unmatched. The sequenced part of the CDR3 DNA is TGCGCCAGCTCCAACGGAGCGGGGACGAACACCGGGGAG. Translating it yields CASSNGAGTNTGE. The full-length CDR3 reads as CASSNGAGTNTGELFF.

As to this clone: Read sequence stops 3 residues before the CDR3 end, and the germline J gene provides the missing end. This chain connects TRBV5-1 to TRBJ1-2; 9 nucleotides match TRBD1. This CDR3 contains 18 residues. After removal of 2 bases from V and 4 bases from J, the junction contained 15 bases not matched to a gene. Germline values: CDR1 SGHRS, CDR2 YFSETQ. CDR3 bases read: TGCGCCAGCAGCTTACGAGGAAACCGGGACAGGGCTTCCTATGGC. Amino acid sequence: CASSLRGNRDRASYG. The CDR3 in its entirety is CASSLRGNRDRASYGYTF.

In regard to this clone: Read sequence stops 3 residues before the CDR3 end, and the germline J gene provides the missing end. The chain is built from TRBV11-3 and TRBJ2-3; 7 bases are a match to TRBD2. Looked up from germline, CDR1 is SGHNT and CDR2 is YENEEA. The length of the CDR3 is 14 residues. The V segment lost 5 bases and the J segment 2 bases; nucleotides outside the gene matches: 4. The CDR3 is CASSPSGATDTQYF. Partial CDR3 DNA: TGTGCCAGCAGCCCTAGCGGAGCCACAGATACG.

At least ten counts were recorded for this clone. The CDR3 loop is CASSPGLTYNEQFF. Partial CDR3 DNA: TGTGCCAGCTCACCGGGACTAACCTACAATGAG. This chain links TRBV18 with TRBJ2-1; 7 bases match TRBD2. The read terminates 3 residues before the CDR3 end, so the remaining end is supplied by the germline J gene. CDR3 size: 14 residues. Unmatched junction bases numbered 1, after V lost 3 bases and J lost 2 bases. Germline CDR1 KGHSH, CDR2 LQKENI.

The DNA read from the CDR3 is TGTGCCAGTAGTATTCAGGGTGAAGGGGATGAG. It is translated as CASSIQGEGDE. Given in full, the CDR3 is CASSIQGEGDEQFF. The chain uses TRBV19 and TRBJ2-1; tentatively, D is TRBD1 (5 bases). The read falls 3 residues short of the CDR3 end, and the missing part is taken from the germline J gene. The CDR3 is 14 amino acids. V lost 3 bases to trimming and J lost 8 bases, with 14 bases between them. Germline V gene sequence: CDR1 LNHDA, CDR2 SQIVND (reference sequence).

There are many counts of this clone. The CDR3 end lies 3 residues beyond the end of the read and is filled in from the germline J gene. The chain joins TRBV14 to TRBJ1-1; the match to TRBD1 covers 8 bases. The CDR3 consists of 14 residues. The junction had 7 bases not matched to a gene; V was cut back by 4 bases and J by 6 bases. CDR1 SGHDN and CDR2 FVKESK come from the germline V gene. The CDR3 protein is CASSPGQGGPEAFF. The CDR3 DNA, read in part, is TGTGCCAGCAGCCCCGGACAGGGAGGACCTGAA.

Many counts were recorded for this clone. CDR3 residues: CASSLGQSNQPQHF. The covered CDR3 bases are TGCGCCAGCAGCTTGGGACAGTCCAATCAGCCC. This chain connects TRBV5-1 to TRBJ1-5, with TRBD1 as a possible D gene (5 bases). From the germline J gene comes the end of the CDR3, since the read stops 3 residues before it. The CDR3 has 14 amino acids. Germline CDR1 and CDR2: SGHRS and YFSETQ. V was cut by 0 bases and J by 3 bases, with 7 bases left in between.

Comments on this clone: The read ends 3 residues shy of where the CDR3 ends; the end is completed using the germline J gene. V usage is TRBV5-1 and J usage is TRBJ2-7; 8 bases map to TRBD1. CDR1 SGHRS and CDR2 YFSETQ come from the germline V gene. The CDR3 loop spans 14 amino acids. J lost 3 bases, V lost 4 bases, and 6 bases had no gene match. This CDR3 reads CASSLGTGIYEQYF. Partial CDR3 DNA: TGCGCCAGCAGCCTCGGGACAGGAATCTACGAG. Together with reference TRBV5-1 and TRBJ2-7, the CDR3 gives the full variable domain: KAGVTQTPRYLIKTRGQQVTLSCSPISGHRSVSWYQQTPGQGLQFLFEYFSETQRNKGNFPGRFSGRQFSNSRSEMNVSTLELGDSALYLCASSLGTGIYEQYFGPGTRLTVT.

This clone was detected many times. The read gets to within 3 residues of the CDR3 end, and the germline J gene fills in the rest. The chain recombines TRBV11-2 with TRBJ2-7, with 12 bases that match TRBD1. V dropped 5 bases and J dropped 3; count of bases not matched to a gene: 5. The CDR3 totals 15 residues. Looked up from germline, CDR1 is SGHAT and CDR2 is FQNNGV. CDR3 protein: CASSPGTGGVYEQYF. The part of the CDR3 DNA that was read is TGTGCCAGCAGCCCCGGGACAGGGGGCGTCTACGAG.

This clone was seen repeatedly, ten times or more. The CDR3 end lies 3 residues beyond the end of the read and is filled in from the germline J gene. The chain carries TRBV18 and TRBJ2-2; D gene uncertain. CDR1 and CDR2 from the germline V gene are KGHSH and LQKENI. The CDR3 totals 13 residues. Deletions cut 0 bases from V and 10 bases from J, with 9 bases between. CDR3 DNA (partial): TGTGCCAGCTCACCACCTTTGGGCCAGGAG. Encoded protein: CASSPPLGQE. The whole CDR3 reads CASSPPLGQELFF.

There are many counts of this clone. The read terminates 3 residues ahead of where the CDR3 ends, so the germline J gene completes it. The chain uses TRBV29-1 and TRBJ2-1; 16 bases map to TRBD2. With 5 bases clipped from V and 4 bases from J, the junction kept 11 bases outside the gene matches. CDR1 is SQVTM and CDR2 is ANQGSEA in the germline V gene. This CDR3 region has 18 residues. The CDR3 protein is CSVRWEGLAGGKYNEQFF. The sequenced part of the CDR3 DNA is TGCAGCGTTCGTTGGGAGGGACTAGCGGGAGGGAAATACAATGAG.

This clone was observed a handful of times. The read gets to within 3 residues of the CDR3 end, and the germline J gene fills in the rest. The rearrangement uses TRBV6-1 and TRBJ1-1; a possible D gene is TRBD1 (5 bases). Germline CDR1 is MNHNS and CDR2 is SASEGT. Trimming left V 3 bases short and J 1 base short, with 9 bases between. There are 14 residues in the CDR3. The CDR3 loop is CASSDTTENTEAFF. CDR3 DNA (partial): TGTGCCAGCAGTGACACGACAGAGAACACTGAA.

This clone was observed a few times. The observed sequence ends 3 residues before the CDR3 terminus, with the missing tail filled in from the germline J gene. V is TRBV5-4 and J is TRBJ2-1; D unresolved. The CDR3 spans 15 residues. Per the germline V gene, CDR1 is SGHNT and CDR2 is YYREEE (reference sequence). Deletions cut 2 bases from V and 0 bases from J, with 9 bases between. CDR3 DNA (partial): TGTGCCAGCAGCTTCGCGGTGGGCTCCTACAATGAG. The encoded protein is CASSFAVGSYNE. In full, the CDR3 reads CASSFAVGSYNEQFF.

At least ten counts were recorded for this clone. The CDR3 loop reads CASSGGFTSMNTEAFF. The DNA read from the CDR3 is TGTGCCAGCAGTGGAGGCTTCACAAGTATGAACACTGAA. The chain couples TRBV6-1 to TRBJ1-1; D is unresolved. The missing CDR3 end, 3 residues past where the read stops, is filled in from the germline J gene. Germline V lookup: CDR1 MNHNS, CDR2 SASEGT. V shed 4 bases and J shed 0 bases, with 15 bases lying between them. The CDR3 is 16 residues long.

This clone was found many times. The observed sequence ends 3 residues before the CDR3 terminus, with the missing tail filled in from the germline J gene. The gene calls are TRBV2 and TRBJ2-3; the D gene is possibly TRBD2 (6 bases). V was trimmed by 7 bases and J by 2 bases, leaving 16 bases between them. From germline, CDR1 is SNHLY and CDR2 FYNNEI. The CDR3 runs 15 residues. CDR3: CASMEGRPPTDTQYF. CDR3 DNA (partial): TGTGCCAGCATGGAGGGTCGGCCCCCCACAGATACG.

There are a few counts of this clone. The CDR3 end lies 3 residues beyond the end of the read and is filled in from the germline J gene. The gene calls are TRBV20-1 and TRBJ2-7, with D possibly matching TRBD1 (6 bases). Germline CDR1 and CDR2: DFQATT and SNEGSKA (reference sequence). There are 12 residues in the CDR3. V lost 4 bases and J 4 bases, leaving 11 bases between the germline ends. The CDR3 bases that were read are TGCAGTGCTAAGGACAGCACGTACGAG. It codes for CSAKDSTYE. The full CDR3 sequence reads CSAKDSTYEQYF.

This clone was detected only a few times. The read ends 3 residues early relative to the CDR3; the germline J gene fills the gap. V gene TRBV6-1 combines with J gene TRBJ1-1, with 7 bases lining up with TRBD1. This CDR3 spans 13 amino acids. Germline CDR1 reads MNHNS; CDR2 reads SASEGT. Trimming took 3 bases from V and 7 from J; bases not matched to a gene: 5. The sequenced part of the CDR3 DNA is TGTGCCAGCAGTGAGGGACAGCGAAATGAA. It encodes CASSEGQRNE. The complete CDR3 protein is CASSEGQRNEAFF.

This chain's CDR3 is CASSLDAGGTDTQYF. The part of the CDR3 DNA that was read is TGTGCCAGCAGCTTAGACGCGGGAGGAACAGATACG. This sequence joins TRBV11-3 and TRBJ2-3; 8 bases map to TRBD2. The missing CDR3 end, 3 residues past where the read stops, is filled in from the germline J gene. The trim removed 0 bases at V and 3 bases at J, leaving 2 bases unmatched. The CDR3 has 15 amino acids. Germline values: CDR1 SGHNT, CDR2 YENEEA.

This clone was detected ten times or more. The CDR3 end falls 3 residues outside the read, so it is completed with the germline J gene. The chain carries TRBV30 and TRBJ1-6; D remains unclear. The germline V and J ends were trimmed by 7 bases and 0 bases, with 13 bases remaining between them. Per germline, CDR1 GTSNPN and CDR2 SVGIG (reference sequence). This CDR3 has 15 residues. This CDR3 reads CASGSSSSYNSPLHF. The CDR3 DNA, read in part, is TGTGCCTCTGGCTCTTCAAGCTCCTATAATTCACCC. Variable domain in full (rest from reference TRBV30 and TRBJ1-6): SQTIHQWPATLVQPVGSPLSLECTVEGTSNPNLYWYRQAAGRGLQLLFYSVGIGQISSEVPQNLSASRPQDRQFILSSKKLLLSDSGFYLCASGSSSSYNSPLHFGNGTRLTVT.

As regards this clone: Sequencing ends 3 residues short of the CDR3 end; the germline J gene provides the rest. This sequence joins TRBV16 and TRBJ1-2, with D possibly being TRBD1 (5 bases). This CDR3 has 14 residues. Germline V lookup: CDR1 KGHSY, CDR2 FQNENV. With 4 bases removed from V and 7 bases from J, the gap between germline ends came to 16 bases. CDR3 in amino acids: CASSRREGAGGYTF. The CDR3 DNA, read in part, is TGTGCCAGCAGCCGCAGGGAAGGAGCGGGTGGC.

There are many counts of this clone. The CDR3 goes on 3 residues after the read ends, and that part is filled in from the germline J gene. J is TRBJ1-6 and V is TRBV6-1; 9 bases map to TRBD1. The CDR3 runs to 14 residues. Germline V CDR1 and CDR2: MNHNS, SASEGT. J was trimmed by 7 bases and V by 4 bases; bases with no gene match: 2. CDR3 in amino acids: CASSGTGVNSPLHF. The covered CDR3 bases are TGTGCCAGCAGTGGGACAGGGGTCAATTCACCC.

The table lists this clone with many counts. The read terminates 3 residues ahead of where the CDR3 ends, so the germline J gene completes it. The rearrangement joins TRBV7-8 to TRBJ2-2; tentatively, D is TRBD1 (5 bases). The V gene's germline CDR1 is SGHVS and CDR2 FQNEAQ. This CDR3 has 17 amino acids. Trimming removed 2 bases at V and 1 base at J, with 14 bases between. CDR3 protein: CASSLLKGQGNTGELFF. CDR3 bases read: TGTGCCAGCAGCTTATTGAAAGGGCAGGGGAACACCGGGGAG.

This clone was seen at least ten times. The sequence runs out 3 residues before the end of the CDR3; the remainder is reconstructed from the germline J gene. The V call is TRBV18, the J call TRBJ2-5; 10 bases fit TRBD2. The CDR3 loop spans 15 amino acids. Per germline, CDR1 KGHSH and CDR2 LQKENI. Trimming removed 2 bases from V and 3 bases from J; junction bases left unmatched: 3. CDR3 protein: CASSPNSGGEETQYF. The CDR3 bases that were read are TGTGCCAGCTCACCAAACAGCGGGGGGGAAGAGACC.

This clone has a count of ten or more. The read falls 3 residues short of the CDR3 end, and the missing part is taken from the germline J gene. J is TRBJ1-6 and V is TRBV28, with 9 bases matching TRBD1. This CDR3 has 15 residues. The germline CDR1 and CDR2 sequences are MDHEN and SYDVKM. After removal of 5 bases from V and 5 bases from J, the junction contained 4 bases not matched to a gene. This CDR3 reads CASSTGTGNNSPLHF. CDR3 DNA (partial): TGTGCCAGCAGTACCGGGACAGGGAATAATTCACCC.

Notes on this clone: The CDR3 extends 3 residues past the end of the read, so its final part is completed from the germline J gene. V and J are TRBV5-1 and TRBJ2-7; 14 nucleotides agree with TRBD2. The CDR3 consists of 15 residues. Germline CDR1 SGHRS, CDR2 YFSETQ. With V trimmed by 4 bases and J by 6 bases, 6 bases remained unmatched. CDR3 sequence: CASSAPGTSGSEQYF. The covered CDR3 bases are TGCGCCAGCAGCGCCCCCGGGACTAGCGGGAGCGAG.

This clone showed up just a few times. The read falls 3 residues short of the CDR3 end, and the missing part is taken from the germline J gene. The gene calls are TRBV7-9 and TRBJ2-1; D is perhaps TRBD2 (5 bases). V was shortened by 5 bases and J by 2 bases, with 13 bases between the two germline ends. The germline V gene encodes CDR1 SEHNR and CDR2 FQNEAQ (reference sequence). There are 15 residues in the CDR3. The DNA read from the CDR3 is TGTGCCAGCAGCCCGGGGAACAGTCCCTACAATGAG. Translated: CASSPGNSPYNE. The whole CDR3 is CASSPGNSPYNEQFF.

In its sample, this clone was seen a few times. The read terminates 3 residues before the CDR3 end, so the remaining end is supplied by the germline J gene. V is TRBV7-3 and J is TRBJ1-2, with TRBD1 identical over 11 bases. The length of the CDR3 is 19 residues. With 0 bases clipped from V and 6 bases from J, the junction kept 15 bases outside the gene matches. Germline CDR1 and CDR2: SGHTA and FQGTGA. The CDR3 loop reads CASSLTPPGQGAGSDGYTF. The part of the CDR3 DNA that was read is TGTGCCAGCAGCTTAACCCCCCCCGGACAGGGGGCCGGTTCGGATGGC.

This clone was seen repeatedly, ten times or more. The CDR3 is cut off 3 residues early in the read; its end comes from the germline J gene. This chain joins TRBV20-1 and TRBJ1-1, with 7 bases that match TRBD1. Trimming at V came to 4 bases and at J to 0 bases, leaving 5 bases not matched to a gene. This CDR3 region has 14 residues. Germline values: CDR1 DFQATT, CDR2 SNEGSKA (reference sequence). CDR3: CSAIKGQMNTEAFF. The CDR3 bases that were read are TGCAGTGCTATCAAGGGACAGATGAACACTGAA.

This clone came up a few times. This CDR3 reads CASSELGRTRYGYTF. Incomplete CDR3 DNA: TGTGCCAGCAGTGAGTTGGGCAGAACCCGCTATGGC. This sequence joins TRBV2 and TRBJ1-2; no clear D gene. The observed sequence ends 3 residues before the CDR3 terminus, with the missing tail filled in from the germline J gene. Germline V gene sequence: CDR1 SNHLY, CDR2 FYNNEI. Trimming stripped 3 bases from V and 4 bases from J, with 15 bases between. The CDR3 runs to 15 residues.

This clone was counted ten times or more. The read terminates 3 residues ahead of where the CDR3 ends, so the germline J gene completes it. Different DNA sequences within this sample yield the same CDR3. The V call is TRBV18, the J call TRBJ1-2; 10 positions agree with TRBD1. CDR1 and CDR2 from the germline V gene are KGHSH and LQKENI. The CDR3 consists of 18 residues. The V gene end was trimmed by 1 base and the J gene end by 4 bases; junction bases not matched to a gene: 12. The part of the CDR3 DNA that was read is TGTGCCAGCTCACCACAATTACAGACAGGGGGCGTTGTCTATGGC. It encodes CASSPQLQTGGVVYG. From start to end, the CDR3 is CASSPQLQTGGVVYGYTF.

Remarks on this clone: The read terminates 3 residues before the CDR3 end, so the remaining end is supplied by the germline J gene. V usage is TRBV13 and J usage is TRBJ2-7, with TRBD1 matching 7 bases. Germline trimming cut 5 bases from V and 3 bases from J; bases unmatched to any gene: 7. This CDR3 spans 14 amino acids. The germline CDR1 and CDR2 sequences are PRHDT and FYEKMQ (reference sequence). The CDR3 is CASSPPGQSYEQYF. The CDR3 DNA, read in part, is TGTGCCAGCAGCCCACCGGGACAGAGCTACGAG.